Below, 18 T cell receptor beta chains from the same sample are listed, as sequenced in a study of early T cells in non-severe SARS-CoV-2 infection. One entry per CDR3 protein results from TCRdb running MiXCR on the 5' RACE reads. The profile shows 87,000 or so distinct CDR3 sequences, 9% to 15% of them singletons. The sequencing sample was made of whole blood. These receptors all come from an adult who was a healthcare worker with PCR-confirmed SARS-CoV-2 infection or an uninfected control (not recorded which).

Only a few counts were recorded for this clonotype. The chain recombines TRBV30 with TRBJ1-2; no firm D call. Germline V gene lookup returns CDR1 GTSNPN and CDR2 SVGIG (reference sequence). This CDR3 region has 13 residues. The ends were cut back, 0 bases at V and 6 bases at J, with 11 bases in the middle. The CDR3 sequence is CAWSVGGLNGYTF. CDR3 coding DNA: TGTGCCTGGAGTGTAGGAGGGTTAAATGGCTACACCTTC.

The table lists this clonotype with a few counts. The rearrangement uses TRBV12-3 or TRBV12-4 and TRBJ2-5; unclear D gene. The CDR3 runs to 10 residues. The germline V and J ends were trimmed by 7 bases and 5 bases, with 5 bases remaining between them. CDR3 nucleotide sequence: TGTGCCAGCATAGAGGAGACCCAGTACTTC. Protein product: CASIEETQYF.

This clonotype was observed a few times. One end of the junction varies from germline; a read error may be responsible. The rearrangement joins TRBV7-9 to TRBJ2-3; a weak D match, TRBD2 (6 bases). In germline, CDR1 is SEHNR, CDR2 FQNEAQ (reference sequence). The CDR3 is 14 residues long. The CDR3 bases are TGTGCCAGCAGCTTCGGGCGGGGCACTGATACGCAGTATTTT. Protein product: CASSFGRGTDTQYF.

This chain connects TRBV7-2 to TRBJ1-3; 8 nucleotides agree with TRBD1. The CDR3 consists of 14 residues. Trimming took 5 bases from V and 2 from J; bases not matched to a gene: 2. Germline V gene data show CDR1 as SGHTA and CDR2 as FQGNSA. In DNA form, the CDR3 reads TGTGCCAGCAGCCCGGACAGGGCTGGAAACACCATATATTTT. Its translation is CASSPDRAGNTIYF.

This clonotype was observed a few times. V usage is TRBV12-3 or TRBV12-4 and J usage is TRBJ2-1; 10 nucleotides line up with TRBD1. V lost 6 bases and J lost 6; bases outside the gene matches: 8. CDR3 size: 15 residues. Here the CDR3 reads CASRFTGTGANEQFF. The CDR3 DNA sequence: TGTGCCAGCAGATTTACCGGGACAGGGGCCAATGAGCAGTTCTTC.

In its sample, this clonotype was seen many times. This chain joins TRBV27 and TRBJ2-1, with no clear D. Germline lookup yields CDR1 MNHEY and CDR2 SMNVEV (reference sequence). V dropped 5 bases and J dropped 10 bases, with 15 bases sitting between them. The CDR3 contains 13 residues. CDR3 DNA sequence: TGTGCCAGCAGTCCCGCACCGGCCCGAGAGCAGTTCTTC. This encodes CASSPAPAREQFF.

The chain employs TRBV10-3 and TRBJ1-2; possible D gene TRBD1, 5 bases. V gave up 8 bases and J gave up 8 bases, with 15 bases separating them. Germline CDR1 is ENHRY and CDR2 is SYGVKD. The CDR3 runs 12 residues. CDR3 sequence (DNA): TGTGCCATCTTCGGGGCAGGGAAAGGCTACACCTTC. This codes for CAIFGAGKGYTF.

The V and J genes are TRBV7-6 and TRBJ1-1; D unclear. The CDR3 contains 13 residues. The V gene's germline CDR1 is SGHVS and CDR2 FNYEAQ. V lost 5 bases and J 1 base, leaving 8 bases between the germline ends. Written as DNA, the CDR3 is TGTGCCAGCAGCCCATCCCCGAACACTGAAGCTTTCTTT. Amino acid sequence: CASSPSPNTEAFF.

This clonotype showed up just a few times. CDR3: CASSHYTTSGTDTQYF. Here the CDR3 DNA reads TGCGCCAGCAGCCACTACACCACTAGCGGTACAGATACGCAGTATTTT. This chain uses TRBV4-3 with TRBJ2-3; 8 nucleotides align to TRBD2. Germline assignment: CDR1 LGHNA and CDR2 YSLEER. The CDR3 has 16 amino acids. The ends lost 3 bases at V and 3 bases at J; junction bases unmatched: 8.

CDR3 DNA sequence: TGCAGTGCTAGGACCGGACAGGGGAACACTGAAGCTTTCTTT. Translated, it gives CSARTGQGNTEAFF. The chain uses TRBV20-1 and TRBJ1-1; TRBD1 aligns across 8 bases. Germline values: CDR1 DFQATT, CDR2 SNEGSKA (reference sequence). Unmatched junction bases numbered 4, after V lost 3 bases and J lost 1 base. The length of the CDR3 is 14 residues.

The V and J genes are TRBV24-1 and TRBJ2-1; tentatively, D is TRBD2 (6 bases). CDR1 KGHDR and CDR2 SFDVKD come from the germline V gene. V gave up 3 bases and J gave up 5 bases, with 10 bases separating them. This CDR3 has 14 amino acids. CDR3 region: CATSDGEVHNEQFF. The CDR3 nucleotides are TGTGCCACCAGTGATGGGGAGGTTCACAATGAGCAGTTCTTC.

A few counts support this clonotype. V gene TRBV20-1 combines with J gene TRBJ1-2; possibly TRBD1 for D (5 bases). CDR1 is DFQATT, CDR2 SNEGSKA, per germline (reference sequence). V lost 5 bases and J 6 bases, leaving 10 bases between the germline ends. CDR3 length: 11 residues. In DNA, the CDR3 is TGCAGTGCTGGGGACTCCGATGGCTACACCTTC. Encoded protein: CSAGDSDGYTF.

Comment on this clonotype: The junction and the germline gene differ at one end; a read error may be behind it. V and J are TRBV18 and TRBJ2-5; 9 bases align to TRBD1. The CDR3 runs 15 residues. The germline CDR1 and CDR2 sequences are KGHSH and LQKENI. CDR3: CANSTWTGDQETQYF. CDR3 in DNA: TGTGCCAACTCAACCTGGACAGGGGACCAAGAGACCCAGTACTTC.

A few counts support this clonotype. The J gene is TRBJ2-3, the V gene TRBV7-3; D ambiguous. V lost 4 bases, J lost 4 bases, and 12 bases lay in between. The CDR3 length is 14 residues. Germline loops: CDR1 SGHTA, CDR2 FQGTGA. The CDR3 sequence: CASSSLGGADTQYF. The DNA of the CDR3 is TGTGCCAGCAGCTCCCTCGGTGGCGCAGATACGCAGTATTTT.

The J gene is TRBJ2-1, the V gene TRBV10-3; 8 bases map to TRBD1. The J segment lost 8 bases and the V segment lost 7 bases, leaving 7 bases of the junction unmatched. The CDR3 length is 13 residues. Germline V gene sequence: CDR1 ENHRY, CDR2 SYGVKD. Written as DNA, the CDR3 is TGTGCCATCAAAATACAGGGGGGAGATGAGCAGTTCTTC. This translates into CAIKIQGGDEQFF.

This clonotype has more than one count but fewer than ten. The chain joins TRBV20-1 to TRBJ1-5; no firm D call. Germline CDR1 and CDR2: DFQATT and SNEGSKA (reference sequence). Between the trimmed V and J ends, which lost 0 bases and 3 bases, there was a span of 15 bases. The CDR3 length is 16 residues. The CDR3 bases are TGCAGTGCTAGAGAAAGTCGCAGCCCGGCCAATCAGCCCCAGCATTTT. Protein product: CSARESRSPANQPQHF.

There are a few counts of this clonotype. One junction end does not reproduce the germline sequence, and a read error may be involved. The chain uses TRBV6-4 and TRBJ2-3; tentative D call: TRBD2 (8 bases). The CDR3 spans 14 residues. Germline CDR1 reads MRHNA; CDR2 reads SNTAGT. The CDR3 protein is CVSREGAGGDTQYF. CDR3 sequence (DNA): TGTGTCAGCAGAGAGGGGGCGGGAGGCGATACGCAGTATTTT.

This clonotype was seen ten or more times. CDR3 amino acids: CASSLGGSSYNEQFF. The CDR3 bases are TGTGCCAGCAGCTTGGGCGGTAGCTCCTACAATGAGCAGTTCTTC. V usage is TRBV5-6 and J usage is TRBJ2-1, with D uncertain. Germline lookup yields CDR1 SGHDT and CDR2 YYEEEE. The CDR3 runs to 15 residues. V lost 0 bases and J 0 bases, leaving 7 bases between the germline ends.